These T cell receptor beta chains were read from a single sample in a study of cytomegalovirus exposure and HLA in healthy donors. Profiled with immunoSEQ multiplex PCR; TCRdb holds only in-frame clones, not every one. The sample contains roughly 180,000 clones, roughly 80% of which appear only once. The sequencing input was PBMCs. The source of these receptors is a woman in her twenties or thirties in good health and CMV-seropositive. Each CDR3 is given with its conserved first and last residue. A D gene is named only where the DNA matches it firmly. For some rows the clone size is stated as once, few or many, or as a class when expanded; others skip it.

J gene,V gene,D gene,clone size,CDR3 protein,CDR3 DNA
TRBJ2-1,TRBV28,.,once,CASRYLEGGSYNEQFF,TGTGCCAGCAGGTACCTCGAGGGAGGCTCCTACAATGAGCAGTTCTTC
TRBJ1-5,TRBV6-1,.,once,CASSENVGPNQPQHF,TGTGCCAGCAGTGAAAATGTGGGCCCCAATCAGCCCCAGCATTTT
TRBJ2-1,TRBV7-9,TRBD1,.,CASSHGTEEQFF,TGTGCCAGCAGCCACGGGACAGAGGAGCAGTTCTTC
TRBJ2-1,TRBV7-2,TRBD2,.,CASSPGGALAIEQFF,TGTGCCAGCAGCCCCGGGGGGGCGCTTGCAATTGAGCAGTTCTTC
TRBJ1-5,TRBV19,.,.,CASQGFNQPQHF,TGTGCCAGTCAGGGCTTCAATCAGCCCCAGCATTTT
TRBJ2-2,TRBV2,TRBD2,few,CASSRSPGLAGERGELFF,TGTGCCAGCAGTCGATCCCCGGGACTAGCGGGAGAAAGGGGAGAGCTGTTTTTT
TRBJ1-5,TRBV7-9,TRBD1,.,CASSLFHRQGFEQPQHF,TGTGCCAGCAGCTTATTCCACCGACAGGGGTTTGAACAGCCCCAGCATTTT
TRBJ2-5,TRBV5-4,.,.,CASSGNRARQGTQYF,TGTGCCAGCAGCGGTAACAGGGCCCGACAAGGGACCCAGTACTTC
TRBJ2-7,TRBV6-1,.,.,CASLIRQFSYEQYF,TGTGCCAGCCTCATACGACAGTTCTCGTACGAGCAGTACTTC
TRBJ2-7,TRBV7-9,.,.,CASSLVVTDEQYF,TGTGCCAGCAGCTTAGTAGTGACAGACGAGCAGTACTTC
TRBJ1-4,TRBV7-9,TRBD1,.,CSSSLQGSGEKLFF,TGTTCCAGCAGCCTACAGGGGTCTGGTGAAAAACTGTTTTTT
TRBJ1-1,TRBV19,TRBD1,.,CASSPGTVNTEAFF,TGTGCCAGTAGTCCCGGGACAGTGAACACTGAAGCTTTCTTT
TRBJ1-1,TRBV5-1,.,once,CASSGRAGVNTEAFF,TGCGCCAGCAGCGGTCGTGCAGGGGTGAACACTGAAGCTTTCTTT
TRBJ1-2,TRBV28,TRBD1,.,CATLGPGTGTF,TGTGCCACGCTCGGACCCGGGACAGGGACCTTC
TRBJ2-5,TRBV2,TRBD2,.,CASRGLAGGEGTQYF,TGTGCCAGCAGGGGACTAGCGGGGGGAGAAGGGACCCAGTACTTC
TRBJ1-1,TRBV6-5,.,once,CASSYSFNGNTEAFF,TGTGCCAGCAGTTACTCGTTTAACGGGAACACTGAAGCTTTCTTT
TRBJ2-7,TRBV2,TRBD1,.,CASGLPSGTGGTGPYEQYF,TGTGCCAGCGGTCTTCCCTCCGGGACAGGGGGGACTGGTCCCTACGAGCAGTACTTC
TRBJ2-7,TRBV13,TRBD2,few,CASSSLAGGPDEQYF,TGTGCCAGCAGCTCACTAGCGGGGGGGCCCGACGAGCAGTACTTC
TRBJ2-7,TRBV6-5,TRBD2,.,CASSQGLAYSYEQYF,TGTGCCAGCAGTCAAGGACTAGCGTACTCCTACGAGCAGTACTTC
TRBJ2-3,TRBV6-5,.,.,CASSSQETDTQYF,TGTGCCAGCAGTTCACAGGAGACAGATACGCAGTATTTT
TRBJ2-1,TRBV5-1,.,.,CASAREIGSRDEQFF,TGCGCCAGCGCCCGAGAGATAGGGAGTAGGGATGAGCAGTTCTTC
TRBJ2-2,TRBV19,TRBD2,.,CASSISPRSGRAFGELFF,TGTGCCAGTAGTATAAGCCCTCGGAGCGGGAGGGCGTTCGGGGAGCTGTTTTTT
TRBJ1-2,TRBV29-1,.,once,CSGGERLDYGYTF,TGCAGTGGGGGGGAAAGATTGGACTATGGCTACACCTTC
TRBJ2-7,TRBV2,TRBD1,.,CASSGPGGQGPLVRREQYF,TGTGCCAGCAGTGGTCCCGGGGGACAGGGGCCACTTGTCAGGAGGGAGCAGTACTTC
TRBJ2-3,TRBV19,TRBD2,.,CASSPPFLLAGDTDTQYF,TGTGCCAGTAGCCCCCCGTTTTTACTAGCGGGGGACACAGATACGCAGTATTTT
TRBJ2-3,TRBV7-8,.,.,CASSQRSDTQYF,TGTGCCAGCAGCCAGCGATCAGATACGCAGTATTTT
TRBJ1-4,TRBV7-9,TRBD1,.,CASSSPAGAGGKIEKLFF,TGTGCCAGCAGCTCACCAGCCGGGGCAGGGGGGAAAATTGAAAAACTGTTTTTT
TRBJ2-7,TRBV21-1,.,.,CASSLNADEQYF,TGTGCCAGCAGCCTGAACGCGGACGAGCAGTACTTC
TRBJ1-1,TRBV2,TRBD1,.,CASSVGGQGRTFF,TGTGCCAGCAGTGTAGGAGGACAGGGGCGAACTTTCTTT
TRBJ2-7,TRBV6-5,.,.,CASSYSPNYEQYF,TGTGCCAGCAGTTACTCCCCCAACTACGAGCAGTACTTC
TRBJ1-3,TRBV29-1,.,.,CSVEDPRSLSGNTIYF,TGCAGCGTTGAAGATCCTAGGTCCCTCTCTGGAAACACCATATATTTT
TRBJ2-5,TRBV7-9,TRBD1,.,CASRDRVQETQYF,TGTGCCAGCAGGGACAGGGTCCAAGAGACCCAGTACTTC
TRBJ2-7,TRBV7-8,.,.,CASSLGAGDYEQYF,TGTGCCAGCAGCTTAGGCGCAGGGGACTACGAGCAGTACTTC
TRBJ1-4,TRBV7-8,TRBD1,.,CASSVTGGADSAREKLFF,TGTGCCAGCAGCGTCACAGGGGGCGCAGACTCCGCCAGAGAAAAACTGTTTTTT
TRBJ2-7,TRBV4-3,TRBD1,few,CASSQSHTGVSEQYF,TGCGCCAGCAGCCAAAGCCACACAGGGGTAAGCGAGCAGTACTTC
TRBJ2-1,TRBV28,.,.,CASTLGGRVPYNEQFF,TGTGCCAGCACTCTCGGGGGTAGGGTCCCCTACAATGAGCAGTTCTTC
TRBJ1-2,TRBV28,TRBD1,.,CASSGTDYYGYTF,TGTGCCAGCAGCGGGACAGATTACTATGGCTACACCTTC